The present T cell receptor (beta chain) was sequenced within a study of blood T cell repertoires in COVID-19. The wider study: Sample material is recorded as cDNA or gDNA derived from T cells, B-cell-depleted T cells, or PBMCs.

Authors' processing steps: Amplifying reference gene primers gave estimates of nucleated cell counts. The table came from immunoSEQ multiplex PCR; TCRdb's copy has only in-frame clones and leaves some out. Clonal size and the V and J genes are those of that table, whereas D and trimming came from the DNA. The data show about 150,000 clones, over 75% seen once. This CDR3 comprises 13 residues. Germline CDR1 is KGHSH and CDR2 is LQKENI. J lost 2 bases, V lost 9 bases, and 4 bases had no gene match. A single count supports this clone. Sequencing used peripheral blood. This clonotype was obtained from a woman in her thirties or forties with acute or convalescent COVID-19. The V and J genes are TRBV18 and TRBJ1-3; 7 bases align to TRBD1. The CDR3 DNA reads as TGTGCCAGTTCCGGGACAGCTGGAAACACCATATATTTT. As protein: CASSGTAGNTIYF.